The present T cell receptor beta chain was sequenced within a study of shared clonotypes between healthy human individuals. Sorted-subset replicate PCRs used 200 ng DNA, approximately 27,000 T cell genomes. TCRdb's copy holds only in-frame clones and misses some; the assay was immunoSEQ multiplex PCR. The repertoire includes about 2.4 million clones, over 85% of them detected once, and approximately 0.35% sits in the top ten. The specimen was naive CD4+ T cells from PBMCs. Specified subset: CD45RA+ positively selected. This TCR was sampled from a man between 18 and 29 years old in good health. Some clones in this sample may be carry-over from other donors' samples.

DNA of the CDR3: TGTGCCAGCAGTTTACCCCGGGCTACTCAGCCCCAGCATTTT. Its translation: CASSLPRATQPQHF. This chain joins TRBV28 and TRBJ1-5; no clear D. Trimming shortened V by 2 bases and J by 6 bases, and 11 bases separated the two germline ends. This CDR3 is built from 14 residues. CDR1 and CDR2 from the germline V gene are MDHEN and SYDVKM. Complete variable domain (other parts from reference TRBV28 and TRBJ1-5): DVKVTQSSRYLVKRTGEKVFLECVQDMDHENMFWYRQDPGLGLRLIYFSYDVKMKEKGDIPEGYSVSREKKERFSLILESASTNQTSMYLCASSLPRATQPQHFGDGTRLSIL.